The rows below give T cell receptor beta chains drawn from one sample of a study of technical replicates of blood from several donors. Clones were read by immunoSEQ multiplex PCR, and TCRdb kept only the in-frame ones, dropping some. The table shows 60,000 to 90,000 clones, with 95% to 97% occurring only once. Sequencing used T cells isolated from PBMCs. The receptors come from a human donor in good health. CDR3s include the opening cysteine and the closing phenylalanine or tryptophan. Fields, in order: J gene, V gene, clone size, D gene, CDR3 protein, CDR3 DNA. A D gene is named only where the DNA matches it firmly. The size field is filled for only some rows; it gives once, few, many or a size class.

>TRBJ1-2|TRBV7-2|few|TRBD1
CASSLGTGRYGYTF
TGTGCCAGCAGCTTAGGGACAGGGCGGTATGGCTACACCTTC
>TRBJ2-1|TRBV6-1|.|.
CASSAREHNEQFF
TGTGCCAGCAGTGCTCGGGAACACAATGAGCAGTTCTTC
>TRBJ2-7|TRBV9|.|TRBD2
CASSPRTSGSHYF
TGTGCCAGCAGCCCCAGGACTAGCGGGAGTCATTACTTC
>TRBJ2-7|TRBV27|.|.
CARSFDAGIVYEQYF
TGTGCCAGGAGTTTCGACGCGGGTATCGTCTACGAGCAGTACTTC
>TRBJ1-2|TRBV2|once|.
CASRPGIRGYTF
TGTGCCAGCCGACCGGGAATCCGGGGCTACACCTTC
>TRBJ2-7|TRBV18|.|.
CASSPRTGGEFSEQYF
TGTGCCAGCTCACCCCGGACCGGAGGTGAGTTCAGCGAGCAGTACTTC
>TRBJ2-7|TRBV7-2|.|.
CASSLGVSEQYF
TGTGCCAGCAGCTTAGGAGTGAGCGAGCAGTACTTC
>TRBJ1-2|TRBV5-1|.|TRBD1
CASSFSGGDNYGYTF
TGCGCCAGCAGCTTCTCAGGGGGTGATAACTATGGCTACACCTTC
>TRBJ1-2|TRBV6-1|.|TRBD1
CASSEPTDRDRDGYTF
TGTGCCAGCAGTGAGCCTACAGACAGGGATCGGGATGGCTACACCTTC
>TRBJ2-7|TRBV19|once|.
CASSISLASYEQYF
TGTGCCAGTAGTATTTCGCTAGCCTCCTACGAGCAGTACTTC
>TRBJ2-3|TRBV28|.|TRBD2
CATLTGGLAIDTQYF
TGTGCCACTTTAACGGGGGGACTAGCAATCGATACGCAGTATTTT
>TRBJ1-3|TRBV4-3|.|.
CASSRFREFDNTIYF
TGCGCCAGCAGCCGCTTTAGGGAGTTCGACAACACCATATATTTT
>TRBJ2-7|TRBV4-1|.|.
CASSQELAYEQYF
TGCGCCAGCAGCCAAGAATTAGCCTACGAGCAGTACTTC
>TRBJ2-1|TRBV7-2|once|.
CASSLPGSYNEQFF
TGTGCCAGCAGCTTACCGGGCTCCTACAATGAGCAGTTCTTC
>TRBJ1-2|TRBV4-3|.|.
CASSQEFGGEFYGYTF
TGCGCCAGCAGCCAAGAATTCGGGGGGGAATTCTATGGCTACACCTTC
>TRBJ2-1|TRBV4-3|.|TRBD2
CASSRGLAGFDEQFF
TGCGCCAGCAGCCGAGGACTAGCGGGATTTGATGAGCAGTTCTTC
>TRBJ1-2|TRBV2|.|TRBD1
CASSEVWDSYGYTF
TGTGCCAGCAGTGAAGTATGGGACAGCTATGGCTACACCTTC
>TRBJ1-2|TRBV28|.|.
CASSLPYYGYTF
TGTGCCAGCAGTTTACCTTACTATGGCTACACCTTC
>TRBJ2-5|TRBV25-1|.|TRBD2
CASSEWASGRSGETQYF
TGTGCCAGCAGTGAATGGGCTAGCGGGAGGAGTGGCGAGACCCAGTACTTC
>TRBJ2-7|TRBV11-2|once|TRBD1
CASSLGGGAYEQYF
TGTGCCAGCAGCTTAGGAGGGGGCGCTTACGAGCAGTACTTC
>TRBJ2-5|TRBV5-1|.|TRBD1
CASSASGTAQETQYF
TGCGCCAGCAGCGCAAGTGGGACAGCCCAAGAGACCCAGTACTTC
>TRBJ1-1|TRBV7-2|.|TRBD1
CASSQTGGTTEAFF
TGTGCCAGCAGCCAGACAGGGGGCACCACTGAAGCTTTCTTT
>TRBJ1-3|TRBV28|.|TRBD1
CASSSSWDRGAVDENTIYF
TGTGCCAGCAGTTCCTCGTGGGACAGGGGCGCAGTGGATGAGAACACCATATATTTT
>TRBJ2-1|TRBV28|.|.
CASSPRGSPKDEQFF
TGTGCCAGCAGTCCCCGGGGAAGCCCCAAGGATGAGCAGTTCTTC
>TRBJ2-1|TRBV15|.|.
CATVAGSYNEQFF
TGTGCCACCGTCGCGGGTTCCTACAATGAGCAGTTCTTC
>TRBJ2-6|TRBV7-8|.|TRBD1
CASSRLGTVSSGANVLTF
TGTGCCAGCAGCCGATTGGGGACAGTCTCCTCTGGGGCCAACGTCCTGACTTTC
>TRBJ1-1|TRBV5-1|.|.
CASSPERGGDTEAFF
TGCGCCAGCAGCCCAGAGAGGGGGGGGGACACTGAAGCTTTCTTT
>TRBJ2-7|TRBV10-3|.|TRBD2
CAISGAGDRGLAVYEQYF
TGTGCCATCAGTGGTGCGGGGGACCGGGGACTAGCGGTTTACGAGCAGTACTTC
>TRBJ2-7|TRBV19|.|TRBD1
CASSKASGTGYEQYF
TGTGCCAGTAGTAAGGCGTCCGGGACAGGCTACGAGCAGTACTTC
>TRBJ1-2|TRBV29-1|.|.
CSVLWTDYGYTF
TGCAGCGTTCTTTGGACAGACTATGGCTACACCTTC
>TRBJ2-7|TRBV30|.|TRBD1
CAWSVGDSRPEQYF
TGTGCCTGGAGTGTAGGGGACAGTAGGCCCGAGCAGTACTTC
>TRBJ1-1|TRBV28|.|TRBD1
CACDRGVDGAFF
TGTGCCTGCGACAGGGGAGTTGATGGGGCTTTCTTT
>TRBJ2-1|TRBV19|.|.
CASRGRNEQFF
TGTGCCAGTAGGGGGAGGAATGAGCAGTTCTTC
>TRBJ2-1|TRBV11-3|.|.
CASSLWVRHRQFF
TGTGCCAGCAGCTTATGGGTTAGACATCGGCAGTTCTTC
>TRBJ1-2|TRBV28|.|.
CASSLTGLDGYTF
TGTGCCAGCAGTTTAACGGGATTAGATGGCTACACCTTC
>TRBJ1-1|TRBV18|few|.
CASSRPPGENTEAFF
TGTGCCAGCTCACGCCCCCCCGGAGAGAACACTGAAGCTTTCTTT
>TRBJ1-2|TRBV2|.|.
CASSEQEAYGYTF
TGTGCCAGCAGTGAACAGGAAGCTTATGGCTACACCTTC
>TRBJ1-2|TRBV11-3|.|.
CASSLPGIGYGYTF
TGTGCCAGCAGCTTACCAGGAATTGGCTATGGCTACACCTTC
>TRBJ2-7|TRBV4-3|.|.
CASSQGQSGSYEQYF
TGCGCCAGCAGCCAAGGTCAATCCGGTTCCTACGAGCAGTACTTC
>TRBJ2-7|TRBV28|.|.
CASSLNTGEQYF
TGTGCCAGCAGTTTAAACACAGGGGAGCAGTACTTC
>TRBJ2-7|TRBV28|.|TRBD2
CASTSRTSGTYEQYF
TGTGCCAGCACTTCTAGGACTAGCGGGACCTACGAGCAGTACTTC
>TRBJ2-7|TRBV7-5|.|.
CVRAPYRGYSGCDF
TGTGTCAGAGCCCCTTACAGGGGGTATTCAGGGTGTGACTTC
>TRBJ1-1|TRBV9|.|.
CASSRGGAEAFF
TGTGCCAGCAGTAGGGGGGGGGCTGAAGCTTTCTTT
>TRBJ2-2|TRBV5-1|.|TRBD1
CASSSLGTGTGELFF
TGCGCCAGCAGCTCCCTGGGGACAGGGACCGGGGAGCTGTTTTTT
>TRBJ2-2|TRBV25-1|.|TRBD2
CASGLATNTGELFF
TGTGCCAGTGGACTAGCGACGAACACCGGGGAGCTGTTTTTT